This is a list of T cell receptor beta chains from one sample in a study of blood T cells in healthy people across ages. In TCRdb, the 5' RACE reads were re-called with MiXCR into one record per CDR3 protein. The data contain around 1.5 million distinct CDR3 sequences, around 35% of them seen just once; the ten biggest clones take up roughly 12%. Source material: blood. These receptors all come from a woman in her thirties in good health. Each CDR3 is given with its conserved first and last residue. D genes are given only for firm matches. Some rows mark clone size as missing; the rest say once, few, many or name a class of expanded clone.

>TRBV7-9|TRBJ2-3|-|TRBD2
TGTGCCAGCAACTCATATAGCGGGAGAGGAGATACGCAGTATTTT
CASNSYSGRGDTQYF
>TRBV4-2|TRBJ1-1|many|-
TGTGCCAGCAGCCAAGATGAAGGCAAGAACACTGAAGCTTTCTTT
CASSQDEGKNTEAFF
>TRBV20-1|TRBJ2-5|-|TRBD2
TGCAGTGCTAGAGATAGCCTAGCGGGGGCCCAAGAGACCCAGTACTTC
CSARDSLAGAQETQYF
>TRBV7-9|TRBJ1-2|-|-
TGTGCCAGCAGCTTGACAGCACCCTATGGCTACACCTTC
CASSLTAPYGYTF
>TRBV20-1|TRBJ1-1|-|TRBD1
TGCAGTGCTAAATCGGACAGGGGGGCCACTGAAGCTTTCTTT
CSAKSDRGATEAFF
>TRBV2|TRBJ2-5|-|-
TGTGCCAGCAGCCAAAATGGTTCCCCGCAGGAGACCCAGTACTTC
CASSQNGSPQETQYF
>TRBV5-4|TRBJ1-2|few|-
TGTGCCAGCAGCTTGGATGGTTACCCCTATTCTGGCTACACCTTC
CASSLDGYPYSGYTF
>TRBV29-1|TRBJ2-1|few|-
TGCAGCTCCCGAGGTGTCAGCAATGAGCAGTTCTTC
CSSRGVSNEQFF
>TRBV24-1|TRBJ2-1|-|-
TGTGCCACCAGTGATTCGCAGGGTTTAGGTGAGCAGTTCTTC
CATSDSQGLGEQFF
>TRBV20-1|TRBJ1-6|few|-
TGCAGTGCTAGAGGCGGCACGAGCTCCTATAATTCACCCCTCCACTTT
CSARGGTSSYNSPLHF
>TRBV6-6|TRBJ1-1|-|-
TGTGCCAGCATCAGCAGTTCTATAAGGGCTTTCTTT
CASISSSIRAFF
>TRBV12-3/TRBV12-4|TRBJ1-2|few|-
TGTGCCAGCACCACTACGACCCCTTCCCCCAGAGGTGGCTACACCTTC
CASTTTTPSPRGGYTF
>TRBV13|TRBJ2-1|few|TRBD2
TGTGCCAGCAGCCCTAGCGGGAGGGCCTCCTACAATGAGCAGTTCTTC
CASSPSGRASYNEQFF
>TRBV28|TRBJ2-7|-|TRBD1
TGTGCCAGCAGCCCTGGACCAGGGGGCTATGGGTCCTACGAGCAGTACTTC
CASSPGPGGYGSYEQYF
>TRBV4-2|TRBJ2-1|-|TRBD2
TGTGCCAGCAGCCAAGGACTAGCGGGAGTGGCTGAGCAGTTCTTC
CASSQGLAGVAEQFF
>TRBV5-5|TRBJ1-2|many|TRBD1
TGTGCCAGCAGCTTGGTGGGACAGGGGAATGGCTACACCTTC
CASSLVGQGNGYTF
>TRBV5-8|TRBJ1-2|-|-
TGTGCCAGCAGCCGGAGGGAAGGGATGAACTATGGCTACACCTTC
CASSRREGMNYGYTF
>TRBV6-1|TRBJ2-1|-|-
TGTGCCAGCGCTATGTCCCCGGGACTTCGCAATGAGCAGTTCTTC
CASAMSPGLRNEQFF
>TRBV2|TRBJ2-3|-|-
TGTGCCAGCAGTGCGGACAGATTCACAGATACGCAGTATTTT
CASSADRFTDTQYF
>TRBV15|TRBJ2-7|-|-
TGTGCCACCAGCACCTCTGGTGGTGCTCAGCGCGAGCAGTACTTC
CATSTSGGAQREQYF
>TRBV27|TRBJ1-1|-|-
TGTGCCAGCAGTTCCCCAAGACTGAACACTGAAGCTTTCTTT
CASSSPRLNTEAFF
>TRBV6-2/TRBV6-3|TRBJ2-7|-|TRBD2
TGTGCCAGCAGCCGGGGGGGGGCACGCACCTACGAGCAGTACTTC
CASSRGGARTYEQYF
>TRBV3-1|TRBJ1-6|-|TRBD1
TGTGCCAGCAGCCGGCACCGGGACAGGGCGGATTCACCCCTCCACTTT
CASSRHRDRADSPLHF
>TRBV28|TRBJ2-1|few|TRBD1
TGTGCCAGCAGTTTATATGGGACAGTTTACAATGAGCAGTTCTTC
CASSLYGTVYNEQFF
>TRBV29-1|TRBJ2-1|many|TRBD2
TGCAGCGTTGGGGCCCACCCTAGCGGGAGGTACAATGAGCAGTTCTTC
CSVGAHPSGRYNEQFF
>TRBV5-1|TRBJ2-7|many|TRBD1
TGCGCCAGCAGCTTGCCGACAGGGTCGGGAGAGCAGTACTTC
CASSLPTGSGEQYF
>TRBV6-5|TRBJ2-3|few|-
TGTGCCAGCAGTTACTCCTCGGTGGCAGATACGCAGTATTTT
CASSYSSVADTQYF
>TRBV5-1|TRBJ1-1|many|-
TGCGCCAGCAGCTTAACGGACAGTAACACTGAAGCTTTCTTT
CASSLTDSNTEAFF
>TRBV6-2/TRBV6-3|TRBJ1-5|many|-
TGTGCCAGCAGTTTCGGAGAAGGGTTTCGGCAGCCCCAGCATTTT
CASSFGEGFRQPQHF
>TRBV28|TRBJ2-7|many|-
TGTGCCAGCAGACATATCGACGCACCCTACGAGCAGTACTTC
CASRHIDAPYEQYF
>TRBV5-1|TRBJ2-1|few|-
TGCGCCAGCAGCACCAACAGGGCCCCGGGTGAGCAGTTCTTC
CASSTNRAPGEQFF
>TRBV7-2|TRBJ2-7|few|-
TGTGCCAGCAGCTTGTACCTAGACGCCAGGGGCTCCTACGAGCAGTACTTC
CASSLYLDARGSYEQYF
>TRBV6-5|TRBJ2-1|-|TRBD2
TGTGCCAGCAGTTTGACTAGCGGGAGTAGAGAGCAGTTCTTC
CASSLTSGSREQFF
>TRBV4-1|TRBJ2-3|-|TRBD2
TGCGCCTGCAGGAGGCGGGAGTCTCCAGATACGCAGTATTTT
CACRRRESPDTQYF
>TRBV7-2|TRBJ2-3|few|-
TGTGCCAGCAGCTTAGCGGGCGGCCCCGCTAGCACAGATACGCAGTATTTT
CASSLAGGPASTDTQYF
>TRBV2|TRBJ2-3|-|-
TGTGCCAGCAGCCTTGGACTGGCGCGTCGGGGTACGCAGTATTTT
CASSLGLARRGTQYF
>TRBV27|TRBJ2-7|many|-
TGTGCCAGCAGTGCCGGGGCGGGGTACGAGCAGTACTTC
CASSAGAGYEQYF
>TRBV24-1|TRBJ2-5|-|-
TGTGCCACCAGTTCCGCCAATGAGCAGTACTTC
CATSSANEQYF
>TRBV10-2|TRBJ2-7|few|-
TGCACCAGCAGTATCGACCTCTTTGAGCAGTACTTC
CTSSIDLFEQYF
>TRBV20-1|TRBJ2-2|-|TRBD1
TGCAGTGCTCGGGACAGGGTGACCGGGGAGCTGTTTTTT
CSARDRVTGELFF
>TRBV2|TRBJ2-5|few|-
TGTGCCAGCAGAGGGGTCCAAGAGACCCAGTACTTC
CASRGVQETQYF
>TRBV5-1|TRBJ1-2|few|-
TGCGCCAGCAGGGGGGAAGAGGCAACTAAGGGTGGCTACACCTTC
CASRGEEATKGGYTF
>TRBV20-1|TRBJ2-6|-|TRBD1
TGCAGTGCCCCGGGACAGTACTCTTCTGGGGCCAACGTCCTGACTTTC
CSAPGQYSSGANVLTF
>TRBV7-9|TRBJ2-6|few|-
TGTGCCAGCAGTTCATCGGGGCTACGAAGGGCCAACGTCCTGACTTTC
CASSSSGLRRANVLTF
>TRBV27|TRBJ2-1|many|-
TGCGCCAGCAGCCTCGGGACTGTAGGGAATGAGCAGTTCTTC
CASSLGTVGNEQFF
>TRBV2|TRBJ1-5|-|-
TGTGCCAGCACGGACAGATCCAATCAGCCCCAGCATTTT
CASTDRSNQPQHF